These T cell receptor beta chains were read from a single sample in a study of cytomegalovirus exposure and HLA in healthy donors. Assay used: immunoSEQ multiplex PCR; TCRdb lists only in-frame clones, some missing. The top ten clones hold 1.9% of a sample with roughly 200,000 clones, roughly four fifths of them seen once. The sequenced material came from PBMCs. The receptor source for this set is a man aged 30 to 45 in good health and CMV-seronegative. The CDR3 runs from the conserved cysteine through the conserved F or W. Fields, in order: CDR3 DNA, CDR3 protein, CDR3 length, V gene, J gene, D gene, clone size. D genes are given only for firm matches. Only some rows state a clone size, as once, few, many or a class for expanded clones.

cdr3_nt: TGTGCCAGCAGCCAAGATTACGGGGGGAGCTCCTACGAGCAGTACTTC; cdr3_aa: CASSQDYGGSSYEQYF; cdr3_length: 16; v_call: TRBV4-2; j_call: TRBJ2-7; d_call: TRBD2; clone_size: .
cdr3_nt: TGCGCCAGCAGCTCCCGCCTAGCGGGTTTGACAGATACGCAGTATTTT; cdr3_aa: CASSSRLAGLTDTQYF; cdr3_length: 16; v_call: TRBV5-1; j_call: TRBJ2-3; d_call: TRBD2; clone_size: .
cdr3_nt: TGTGCCAGCAGCCCTTGGACAGCAGCCTACAATGAGCAGTTCTTC; cdr3_aa: CASSPWTAAYNEQFF; cdr3_length: 15; v_call: TRBV27; j_call: TRBJ2-1; d_call: .; clone_size: .
cdr3_nt: TGTGCCAGCTCACTAGGACAGGAGGGAACACCCCTCCACTTT; cdr3_aa: CASSLGQEGTPLHF; cdr3_length: 14; v_call: TRBV18; j_call: TRBJ1-6; d_call: TRBD1; clone_size: .
cdr3_nt: TGCGCCAGCAGCCCGCCCGTCTACAGGGATAATGAAAAACTGTTTTTT; cdr3_aa: CASSPPVYRDNEKLFF; cdr3_length: 16; v_call: TRBV4-1; j_call: TRBJ1-4; d_call: .; clone_size: .
cdr3_nt: TGTGCCAGCACCAACTGGGACAGGGGATCCTACGAGCAGTACTTC; cdr3_aa: CASTNWDRGSYEQYF; cdr3_length: 15; v_call: TRBV6-5; j_call: TRBJ2-7; d_call: TRBD1; clone_size: few
cdr3_nt: TGCAGCGTTTGGGGGGGAACAGATACGCAGTATTTT; cdr3_aa: CSVWGGTDTQYF; cdr3_length: 12; v_call: TRBV29-1; j_call: TRBJ2-3; d_call: TRBD2; clone_size: .
cdr3_nt: TGTGCCACCAGCAGACCAGACAGGGGTAGCTATGGCTACACCTTC; cdr3_aa: CATSRPDRGSYGYTF; cdr3_length: 15; v_call: TRBV15; j_call: TRBJ1-2; d_call: TRBD1; clone_size: .
cdr3_nt: TGTGCCAGCAGTGCCGGGACACAGCGATATGGCTACACCTTC; cdr3_aa: CASSAGTQRYGYTF; cdr3_length: 14; v_call: TRBV6-5; j_call: TRBJ1-2; d_call: .; clone_size: .
cdr3_nt: TGTGCCAGCAGTTCCAGCCAGGGGGTGGGGTCCACTGAAGCTTTCTTT; cdr3_aa: CASSSSQGVGSTEAFF; cdr3_length: 16; v_call: TRBV27; j_call: TRBJ1-1; d_call: TRBD1; clone_size: .
cdr3_nt: TGCGCCACAGCAAGGGGGCCGGGCTATGGCTACACCTTC; cdr3_aa: CATARGPGYGYTF; cdr3_length: 13; v_call: TRBV10-2; j_call: TRBJ1-2; d_call: TRBD1; clone_size: .
cdr3_nt: TGTGCCAGCAGGGGAGCCGACTACACCTTC; cdr3_aa: CASRGADYTF; cdr3_length: 10; v_call: TRBV2; j_call: TRBJ1-2; d_call: .; clone_size: .
cdr3_nt: TGTGCCAGCAGTGAATACCTCGAGACCTACGAGCAGTACTTC; cdr3_aa: CASSEYLETYEQYF; cdr3_length: 14; v_call: TRBV2; j_call: TRBJ2-7; d_call: .; clone_size: .
cdr3_nt: TGTGCCAGTAGCCCCCCTGTTACCGGGGAGCTGTTTTTT; cdr3_aa: CASSPPVTGELFF; cdr3_length: 13; v_call: TRBV19; j_call: TRBJ2-2; d_call: .; clone_size: once
cdr3_nt: TGTGCCAGCAGCCCGACCCGCGACAGCCTCTACGAGCAGTACTTC; cdr3_aa: CASSPTRDSLYEQYF; cdr3_length: 15; v_call: TRBV11-1; j_call: TRBJ2-7; d_call: .; clone_size: .
cdr3_nt: TGTGCCAGCCGACCGACAGTGGCGATTAATGAAAAACTGTTTTTT; cdr3_aa: CASRPTVAINEKLFF; cdr3_length: 15; v_call: TRBV27; j_call: TRBJ1-4; d_call: .; clone_size: .
cdr3_nt: TGTGCCAGCAGTTTACCCCTAGCGGGGGGCTACAATGAGCAGTTCTTC; cdr3_aa: CASSLPLAGGYNEQFF; cdr3_length: 16; v_call: TRBV28; j_call: TRBJ2-1; d_call: TRBD2; clone_size: .
cdr3_nt: TGTGCCAGCCGAAGGACAGGGAGCAATCAGCCCCAGCATTTT; cdr3_aa: CASRRTGSNQPQHF; cdr3_length: 14; v_call: TRBV19; j_call: TRBJ1-5; d_call: TRBD1; clone_size: .
cdr3_nt: TGTGCCAGCAGCTTAGGTCTAGCGGGATACAATGAGCAGTTCTTC; cdr3_aa: CASSLGLAGYNEQFF; cdr3_length: 15; v_call: TRBV7-3; j_call: TRBJ2-1; d_call: TRBD2; clone_size: .
cdr3_nt: TGCAGCGCTCTAAGGGTGACAGGGATTTTGGAGACCCAGTACTTC; cdr3_aa: CSALRVTGILETQYF; cdr3_length: 15; v_call: TRBV29-1; j_call: TRBJ2-5; d_call: TRBD1; clone_size: .
cdr3_nt: TGCGCCAGCAGCTTGGCGACGGGTTCGGGGGGCACTGAAGCTTTCTTT; cdr3_aa: CASSLATGSGGTEAFF; cdr3_length: 16; v_call: TRBV5-1; j_call: TRBJ1-1; d_call: .; clone_size: .
cdr3_nt: TGCGCCAGCAGCCAAGTCATCCAGCGGGAACTACGGCCCTACGAGCAGTACTTC; cdr3_aa: CASSQVIQRELRPYEQYF; cdr3_length: 18; v_call: TRBV4-1; j_call: TRBJ2-7; d_call: TRBD2; clone_size: .
cdr3_nt: TGTGCCAGTACCCTGACTAGCGGGAGATACAATGAGCAGTTCTTC; cdr3_aa: CASTLTSGRYNEQFF; cdr3_length: 15; v_call: TRBV19; j_call: TRBJ2-1; d_call: TRBD2; clone_size: .
cdr3_nt: TGTGCCATCAGTGAAGCCGGGAACACTGAAGCTTTCTTT; cdr3_aa: CAISEAGNTEAFF; cdr3_length: 13; v_call: TRBV10-3; j_call: TRBJ1-1; d_call: .; clone_size: .
cdr3_nt: TGCGCCAGCGGTAGCGAAGTTGCGCAGTATTTT; cdr3_aa: CASGSEVAQYF; cdr3_length: 11; v_call: TRBV5-1; j_call: TRBJ2-3; d_call: .; clone_size: .
cdr3_nt: TGTGCCAGCAGTGATTCCAGCGGAGGGCCCTACGAGCAGTACTTC; cdr3_aa: CASSDSSGGPYEQYF; cdr3_length: 15; v_call: TRBV2; j_call: TRBJ2-7; d_call: .; clone_size: .
cdr3_nt: TGCGCCAGCAGCTTCGAACAGGGTCCCACTGAAGCTTTCTTT; cdr3_aa: CASSFEQGPTEAFF; cdr3_length: 14; v_call: TRBV5-1; j_call: TRBJ1-1; d_call: .; clone_size: .
cdr3_nt: TGTGCCAGCAGTAAAAGGACGGGGTCTAACACTGAAGCTTTCTTT; cdr3_aa: CASSKRTGSNTEAFF; cdr3_length: 15; v_call: TRBV6-5; j_call: TRBJ1-1; d_call: .; clone_size: few
cdr3_nt: TGTGCCAGCAGTGGGTTCATAGCGGGAGCGGGGGAGACCCAGTACTTC; cdr3_aa: CASSGFIAGAGETQYF; cdr3_length: 16; v_call: TRBV11-2; j_call: TRBJ2-5; d_call: TRBD2; clone_size: few
cdr3_nt: TGTGCCACCAGCAGTGTGTCAACCCTGAGTACAGATACGCAGTATTTT; cdr3_aa: CATSSVSTLSTDTQYF; cdr3_length: 16; v_call: TRBV15; j_call: TRBJ2-3; d_call: .; clone_size: .
cdr3_nt: TGCGCCAGCAGCCAAGACGGGGTTAGCGCTGAGCAGTTCTTC; cdr3_aa: CASSQDGVSAEQFF; cdr3_length: 14; v_call: TRBV4-1; j_call: TRBJ2-1; d_call: .; clone_size: .
cdr3_nt: TGCGCCAGCAGCTTCCCCGACCCTAGAGGCGAGCAGTACTTC; cdr3_aa: CASSFPDPRGEQYF; cdr3_length: 14; v_call: TRBV5-1; j_call: TRBJ2-7; d_call: .; clone_size: .
cdr3_nt: TGTGCCAGCAGTTGGAGCATCACAGATACGCAGTATTTT; cdr3_aa: CASSWSITDTQYF; cdr3_length: 13; v_call: TRBV6-6; j_call: TRBJ2-3; d_call: .; clone_size: .
cdr3_nt: TGTGCCAGCAGCCGGGACTTGGACACTGAAGCTTTCTTT; cdr3_aa: CASSRDLDTEAFF; cdr3_length: 13; v_call: TRBV6-4; j_call: TRBJ1-1; d_call: .; clone_size: .
cdr3_nt: TGTGCCAGCACCGCCGAGCCGGGAAACCGGCGTGGCACTGAAGCTTTCTTT; cdr3_aa: CASTAEPGNRRGTEAFF; cdr3_length: 17; v_call: TRBV4-2; j_call: TRBJ1-1; d_call: .; clone_size: .
cdr3_nt: TGTGCCAGCTCACCAGGGGCAGGTAATTCACCCCTCCACTTT; cdr3_aa: CASSPGAGNSPLHF; cdr3_length: 14; v_call: TRBV18; j_call: TRBJ1-6; d_call: .; clone_size: .
cdr3_nt: TGTGCCAGCAGCTTGAAACTAGCGGGAGATACGCAGTATTTT; cdr3_aa: CASSLKLAGDTQYF; cdr3_length: 14; v_call: TRBV5-4; j_call: TRBJ2-3; d_call: TRBD2; clone_size: .
cdr3_nt: TGTGCCAGCAGTGTAGGAGGGGGCTACACCTTC; cdr3_aa: CASSVGGGYTF; cdr3_length: 11; v_call: TRBV2; j_call: TRBJ1-2; d_call: .; clone_size: .
cdr3_nt: TGTGCCACTACCGGGACAGGGTTCTACGAGCAGTACTTC; cdr3_aa: CATTGTGFYEQYF; cdr3_length: 13; v_call: TRBV7-9; j_call: TRBJ2-7; d_call: TRBD1; clone_size: .
cdr3_nt: TGCGCCAGCAGCTTGGCCGACAGGGGGCCAGATACGCAGTATTTT; cdr3_aa: CASSLADRGPDTQYF; cdr3_length: 15; v_call: TRBV5-1; j_call: TRBJ2-3; d_call: TRBD1; clone_size: .
cdr3_nt: TGCAGCGTTCCTAAACCACCGGGACAGGACTCCTACGAGCAGTACTTC; cdr3_aa: CSVPKPPGQDSYEQYF; cdr3_length: 16; v_call: TRBV29-1; j_call: TRBJ2-7; d_call: TRBD1; clone_size: .
cdr3_nt: TGTGCCAGCAGCCCTCCATTGAGCGGTGAGCAGTTCTTC; cdr3_aa: CASSPPLSGEQFF; cdr3_length: 13; v_call: TRBV14; j_call: TRBJ2-1; d_call: .; clone_size: .
cdr3_nt: TGCAGCGTCCCTGCGGGGGCCACTGAAGCTTTCTTT; cdr3_aa: CSVPAGATEAFF; cdr3_length: 12; v_call: TRBV29-1; j_call: TRBJ1-1; d_call: .; clone_size: .